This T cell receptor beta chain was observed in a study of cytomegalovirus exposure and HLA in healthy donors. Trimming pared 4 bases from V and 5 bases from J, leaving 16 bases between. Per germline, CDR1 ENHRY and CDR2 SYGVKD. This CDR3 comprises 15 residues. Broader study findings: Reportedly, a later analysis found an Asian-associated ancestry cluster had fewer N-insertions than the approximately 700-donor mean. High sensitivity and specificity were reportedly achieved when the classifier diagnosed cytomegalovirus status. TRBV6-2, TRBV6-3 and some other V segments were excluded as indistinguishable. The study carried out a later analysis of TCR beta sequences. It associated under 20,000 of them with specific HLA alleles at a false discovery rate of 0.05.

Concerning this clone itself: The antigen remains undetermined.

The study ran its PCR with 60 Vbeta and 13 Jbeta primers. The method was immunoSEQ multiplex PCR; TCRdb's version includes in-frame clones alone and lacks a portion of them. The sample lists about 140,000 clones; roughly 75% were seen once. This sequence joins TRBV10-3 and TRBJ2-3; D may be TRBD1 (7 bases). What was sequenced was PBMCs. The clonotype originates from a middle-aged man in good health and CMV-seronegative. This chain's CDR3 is CAISAYRGGEDTQYF. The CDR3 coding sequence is TGTGCCATCAGTGCCTACAGGGGAGGTGAAGATACGCAGTATTTT.